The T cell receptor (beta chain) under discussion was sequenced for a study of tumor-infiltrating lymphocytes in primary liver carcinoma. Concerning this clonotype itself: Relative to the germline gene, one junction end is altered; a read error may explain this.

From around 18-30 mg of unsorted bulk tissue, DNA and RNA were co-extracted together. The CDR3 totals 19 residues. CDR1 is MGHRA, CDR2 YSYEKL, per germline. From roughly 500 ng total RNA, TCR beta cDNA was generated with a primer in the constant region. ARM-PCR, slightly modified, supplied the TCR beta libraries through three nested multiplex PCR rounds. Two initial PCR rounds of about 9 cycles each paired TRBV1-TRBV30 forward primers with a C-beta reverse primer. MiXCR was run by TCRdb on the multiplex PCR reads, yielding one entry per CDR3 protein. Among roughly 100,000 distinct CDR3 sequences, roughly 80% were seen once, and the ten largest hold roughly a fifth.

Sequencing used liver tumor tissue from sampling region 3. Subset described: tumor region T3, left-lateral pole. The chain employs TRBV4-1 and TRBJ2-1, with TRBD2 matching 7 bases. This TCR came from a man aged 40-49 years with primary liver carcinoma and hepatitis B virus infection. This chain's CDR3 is CASSQDRGGRAMVRNGQFF. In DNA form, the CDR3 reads TGCGCCAGCAGCCAAGACCGGGGAGGGAGGGCCATGGTTCGCAATGGGCAGTTCTTC.